The following is a T cell receptor beta chain sequence with its context. These data originate in a study of shared clonotypes between healthy human individuals. Clones were read by immunoSEQ multiplex PCR, and TCRdb kept only the in-frame ones, dropping some. The table has some 2,000,000 clones, over 85% seen once. V lost 7 bases and J lost 2; bases outside the gene matches: 7. The CDR3 length is 14 residues. Germline CDR1 and CDR2: MGHDK and SYGVNS. Terminally differentiated effector memory CD45RA+ cells were left out of the naive CD8 fraction, which was CD45RO-negative and positively selected for CCR7.

Input material: naive CD8+ T cells sorted from blood. This chain links TRBV25-1 with TRBJ2-7; 8 nucleotides align to TRBD2. This receptor was taken from a man aged 18 to 29 in good health. DNA of the CDR3: TGTGCCAGCATCGCGGGGGGACGGACCTACGAGCAGTACTTC. It is translated as CASIAGGRTYEQYF.